The rows below give T cell receptor beta chains drawn from one sample of a study of molecular identifiers for immune sequencing clone quantification. TCRdb independently ran MiXCR on the PCR reads; one entry per CDR3 protein. The sample records approximately 590,000 distinct CDR3 sequences, 25% being singletons. Sequencing was performed on naive CD8+ T cells from blood, with Jurkat cell RNA spiked in. Receptors were obtained from a human donor in good health. Some libraries in this study had Jurkat cell RNA spiked in. Both conserved end residues are part of each CDR3. D genes are given only for firm matches. Clone size is not always given. Where it is, it says once, few, many or a class for expanded clones.

d_gene,abundance,j_gene,v_gene,CDR3nt,CDR3aa
-,few,TRBJ2-7,TRBV20-1,TGCAGTGCTAGCGCGGGTGCCTACGAGCAGTACTTC,CSASAGAYEQYF
TRBD1,-,TRBJ2-4,TRBV13,TGTGCCAGCAGTCTTTTAGAGGGGACAGATAAAAACATTCAGTACTTC,CASSLLEGTDKNIQYF
TRBD2,-,TRBJ2-5,TRBV6-5,TGTGCCAGCAGTCATCTTTATAGCGGGAGGGCTTGGGAGACCCAGTACTTC,CASSHLYSGRAWETQYF
-,-,TRBJ1-2,TRBV6-1,TGTGCCAGCAGTGAAGAGTCGGCAACTAACTATGGCTACACCTTC,CASSEESATNYGYTF
TRBD1,many,TRBJ2-7,TRBV5-4,TGTGCCAGCAGCTTCGGGACAGACTACGAGCAGTACTTC,CASSFGTDYEQYF
TRBD1,many,TRBJ2-1,TRBV4-1,TGCGCCAGCAGCCTAGGACAGGGGGCGGTTAATGAGCAGTTCTTC,CASSLGQGAVNEQFF
TRBD2,once,TRBJ2-3,TRBV30,TGTGCCTGGGACCAGAGCGGGGGTATTATCGATACGCAGTATTTT,CAWDQSGGIIDTQYF
TRBD2,many,TRBJ2-7,TRBV20-1,TGCAGTGCTATACCTAGCGGGGGCCCGGACGAGCAGTACTTC,CSAIPSGGPDEQYF
-,few,TRBJ1-4,TRBV5-5,TGTGCCAGCAGCTTTTATGGGCAGGGGAATGAAAAACTGTTTTTT,CASSFYGQGNEKLFF
-,many,TRBJ1-5,TRBV15,TGTGCCACCAGCAGAGATCTAATTGGTCAGCCCCAGCATTTT,CATSRDLIGQPQHF
TRBD2,-,TRBJ2-7,TRBV20-1,TGCAGTGCGACCCGGAGCGGGAGAGACGAGCAGTACTTC,CSATRSGRDEQYF
-,-,TRBJ2-1,TRBV12-3/TRBV12-4,TGTGCCAGCAGTCCTATAGGAGGCGACTCCAATGAGCAGTTCTTC,CASSPIGGDSNEQFF
-,many,TRBJ1-1,TRBV15,TGTGCCACCAGCAGTCGGCAGTGGATGAACACTGAAGCTTTCTTT,CATSSRQWMNTEAFF
-,-,TRBJ2-1,TRBV4-3,TGCGCCAGCAGCCAAGGAGTAAGACGGTTCTTC,CASSQGVRRFF
TRBD2,-,TRBJ2-1,TRBV20-1,TGCAGTGCTCCTAGCGGGAGCTCCTACAATGAGCAGTTCTTC,CSAPSGSSYNEQFF
TRBD1,many,TRBJ1-5,TRBV4-1,TGCGCCAGCAGCCGATCAACAGGGGGAGGATATCAGCCCCAGCATTTT,CASSRSTGGGYQPQHF
-,few,TRBJ2-5,TRBV12-3/TRBV12-4,TGTGCCAGCACAACAGCGGAACAAGAGACCCAGTACTTC,CASTTAEQETQYF
TRBD2,many,TRBJ2-1,TRBV7-9,TGTGCCAGCAGCCCTAGCGGGGGCAATGAGCAGTTCTTC,CASSPSGGNEQFF
-,-,TRBJ2-7,TRBV4-1,TGCGCCAGCAGCCCCCAAGGACAGATTGACTCCTACGAGCAGTACTTC,CASSPQGQIDSYEQYF
-,many,TRBJ1-1,TRBV29-1,TGCAGCGTTGAAGGGGAGGGGAGCTCCACTGAAGCTTTCTTT,CSVEGEGSSTEAFF
TRBD2,many,TRBJ2-7,TRBV28,TGTGCCAGCAGCTACATTTCCGGGACTAGCAGCTCCTACGAGCAGTACTTC,CASSYISGTSSSYEQYF
TRBD1,many,TRBJ2-7,TRBV4-2,TGTGCCAGCAGCCCACAACAGGGGGCGCTGGATGAGCAGTACTTC,CASSPQQGALDEQYF
-,-,TRBJ1-3,TRBV13,TGTGCCAGCAGCTCAGGGCCTACCTCTGGAAACACCATATATTTT,CASSSGPTSGNTIYF